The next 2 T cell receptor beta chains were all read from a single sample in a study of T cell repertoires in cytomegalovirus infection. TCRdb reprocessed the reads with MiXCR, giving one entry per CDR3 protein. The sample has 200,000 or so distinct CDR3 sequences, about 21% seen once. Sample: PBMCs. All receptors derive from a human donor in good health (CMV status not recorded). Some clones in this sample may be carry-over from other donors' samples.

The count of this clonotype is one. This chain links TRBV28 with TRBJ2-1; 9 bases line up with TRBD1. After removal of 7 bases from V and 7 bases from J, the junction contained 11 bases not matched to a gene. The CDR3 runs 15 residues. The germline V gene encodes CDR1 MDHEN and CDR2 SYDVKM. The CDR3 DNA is TGTGCCAGCAAGATCCCGGGACAGGGCCGAAATGAGCAGTTCTTC. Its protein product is CASKIPGQGRNEQFF.

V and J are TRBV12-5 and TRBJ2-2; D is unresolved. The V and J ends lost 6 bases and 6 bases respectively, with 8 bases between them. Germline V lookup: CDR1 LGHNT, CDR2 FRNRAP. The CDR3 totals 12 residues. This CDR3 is CASGRVAGELFF. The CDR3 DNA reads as TGTGCTAGTGGAAGGGTGGCCGGGGAGCTGTTTTTT.